The next 22 T cell receptor beta chains were all read from a single sample in a study of Ad26.COV2.S vaccination and SARS-CoV-2 variants. Some clones are missing from TCRdb's copy, which holds only in-frame ones; the method was immunoSEQ multiplex PCR. This sample has hundreds of thousands of clones, with about 90% found just once. Treatment given: around 19 received Ad26.COV2.S at low or high dose, single or two shots; roughly five received placebo; per-sample allocation not given. On day 63 after the first injection, vaccine and placebo recipients gave samples. Here the sequenced sample was peripheral blood, taken in a trial of Ad26.COV2.S vaccine versus placebo. Every receptor here comes from a person aged 18-65 years who received the Ad26.COV2.S COVID-19 vaccine or a placebo.

This rearrangement joins TRBV29-1 to TRBJ1-2, with 7 bases identical to TRBD1. The V gene end was trimmed by 7 bases and the J gene end by 7 bases; junction bases not matched to a gene: 12. Germline values: CDR1 SQVTM, CDR2 ANQGSEA. This CDR3 contains 13 residues. The CDR3 nucleotides read TGCAGCGCCCTCGGACAGGCGGGCCCTGGCTACACCTTC. Translating it yields CSALGQAGPGYTF.

This clone was picked up one time. The chain uses TRBV27 and TRBJ2-7; D is possibly TRBD1 (6 bases). This CDR3 comprises 14 residues. The germline V and J ends were trimmed by 4 bases and 1 base, with 11 bases remaining between them. Looked up from germline, CDR1 is MNHEY and CDR2 is SMNVEV (reference sequence). As DNA, the CDR3 is TGTGCCAGCAGTTCCGGACAGCGTTCCTACGAGCAGTACTTC. The encoded protein is CASSSGQRSYEQYF.

Only one count was recorded for this clone. This chain's CDR3 is CASSSGTGDQETQYF. CDR3 nucleotides: TGTGCCAGCAGCTCCGGGACAGGGGACCAAGAGACCCAGTACTTC. The J gene is TRBJ2-5, the V gene TRBV11-1, with 10 bases identical to TRBD1. Trimming removed 4 bases from V and 0 bases from J; junction bases left unmatched: 2. The germline V gene has CDR1 SGHAT and CDR2 FQDESV (reference sequence). This CDR3 is built from 15 residues. Full variable domain (missing parts from reference TRBV11-1 and TRBJ2-5): EAEVAQSPRYKITEKSQAVAFWCDPISGHATLYWYRQILGQGPELLVQFQDESVVDDSQLPKDRFSAERLKGVDSTLKIQPAELGDSAMYLCASSSGTGDQETQYFGPGTRLLVL.

The chain carries TRBV11-2 and TRBJ2-5; 11 bases agree with TRBD2. With 4 bases clipped from V and 5 bases from J, the junction kept 6 bases outside the gene matches. CDR1 SGHAT and CDR2 FQNNGV come from the germline V gene. This CDR3 comprises 15 residues. The CDR3 DNA reads TGTGCCAGCAGCTCCCGACTAGCGGGGAGTGAGACCCAGTACTTC. The encoded protein is CASSSRLAGSETQYF.

This sequence joins TRBV6-2 or TRBV6-3 and TRBJ1-4; D not certain. Germline CDR1 is MNHEY and CDR2 is SVGEGT. The CDR3 sequence is 14 residues long. Trimming removed 6 bases from V and 3 bases from J, with 11 bases in between. This chain's CDR3 is CASSGKVSNEKLFF. DNA for the CDR3: TGTGCCAGCAGCGGGAAGGTATCTAATGAAAAACTGTTTTTT.

Only one count was recorded for this clone. V is TRBV7-9 and J is TRBJ1-2; no firm D call. The V gene lost 1 base and the J gene lost 7 bases, with 13 bases spanning the gap. Per the germline V gene, CDR1 is SEHNR and CDR2 is FQNEAQ (reference sequence). CDR3 length: 14 amino acids. The CDR3 loop reads CASSLEGALGGYTF. CDR3 nucleotides: TGTGCCAGCAGCTTAGAGGGCGCCCTGGGTGGCTACACCTTC.

The chain has TRBV7-9 and TRBJ1-2; 7 nucleotides line up with TRBD1. Germline trimming cut 5 bases from V and 3 bases from J; bases unmatched to any gene: 6. Germline V gene sequence: CDR1 SEHNR, CDR2 FQNEAQ (reference sequence). CDR3 length equals 14 residues. The DNA for the CDR3 is TGTGCCAGCAGCCAGACAGGGCGGGACTATGGCTACACCTTC. This sequence encodes CASSQTGRDYGYTF.

V and J are TRBV2 and TRBJ1-5; weak D call: TRBD1 (5 bases). With 3 bases removed from V and 4 bases from J, the gap between germline ends came to 13 bases. From germline, CDR1 is SNHLY and CDR2 FYNNEI. This CDR3 region has 15 residues. The CDR3 DNA follows: TGTGCCAGCAGTGAGTTCGGGGGTTTTAATCAGCCCCAGCATTTT. This codes for CASSEFGGFNQPQHF.

The rearrangement joins TRBV11-2 to TRBJ1-5; the D is unclear. This CDR3 contains 12 residues. CDR1 and CDR2 (germline): SGHAT, FQNNGV. Trimming left V 0 bases short and J 10 bases short, with 7 bases between. The CDR3 DNA reads as TGTGCCAGCAGCTTAGAGGAAGGTCCCCAGCATTTT. Its protein is CASSLEEGPQHF.

The chain joins TRBV24-1 to TRBJ2-2; 7 bases agree with TRBD1. After removal of 2 bases from V and 1 base from J, the junction contained 3 bases not matched to a gene. The CDR3 has 16 amino acids. CDR1 KGHDR and CDR2 SFDVKD come from the germline V gene. The CDR3 DNA reads TGTGCCACCAGTGATTCGACAGGGAGGAACACCGGGGAGCTGTTTTTT. It specifies CATSDSTGRNTGELFF.

This rearrangement joins TRBV6-5 to TRBJ1-6; D is perhaps TRBD1 (5 bases). The CDR3 is 15 amino acids. The germline V gene has CDR1 MNHEY and CDR2 SVGAGI. Trimming took 3 bases from V and 8 from J, leaving 14 bases between them. The CDR3 here is CASSYFGRADSPLHF. The CDR3 DNA is TGTGCCAGCAGTTATTTCGGCAGGGCGGATTCACCCCTCCACTTT.

This chain's CDR3 is CASMALLGANVLTF. The CDR3 region has the DNA TGTGCCAGCATGGCTCTCCTTGGGGCCAACGTCCTGACTTTC. The chain is built from TRBV27 and TRBJ2-6; D is ambiguous. The V end lost 7 bases, the J end lost 3 bases, and 10 bases lay between the germline ends. Germline V gene lookup returns CDR1 MNHEY and CDR2 SMNVEV (reference sequence). The CDR3 length is 14 residues.

The chain couples TRBV7-6 to TRBJ2-2; TRBD2 agrees at 10 bases. The CDR3 loop spans 16 amino acids. V lost 4 bases and J lost 4; bases outside the gene matches: 6. Germline CDR1 SGHVS, CDR2 FNYEAQ. The CDR3 DNA reads TGTGCCAGCAGCTCCCTGAGGACTAGCGGCACCGGGGAGCTGTTTTTT. Its translation is CASSSLRTSGTGELFF.

The V gene is TRBV7-3, the J gene TRBJ2-3, with D possibly TRBD2 on 5 matching bases. Germline CDR1 reads SGHTA; CDR2 reads FQGTGA. There are 14 residues in the CDR3. V lost 1 base to trimming and J lost 4 bases, with 9 bases between them. The CDR3 DNA reads as TGTGCCAGCAGCTTAAGGACTTGGGCAGATACGCAGTATTTT. Protein product: CASSLRTWADTQYF.

The V and J genes are TRBV10-1 and TRBJ2-1, with unresolved D. Between the trimmed V and J ends, which lost 0 bases and 7 bases, there was a span of 13 bases. Germline lookup yields CDR1 WNHNN and CDR2 SYGVQD (reference sequence). The CDR3 is 15 amino acids. The CDR3 DNA follows: TGCGCCAGCAGTGAGTCCGGGTCCTTATGGAATGAGCAGTTCTTC. This translates into CASSESGSLWNEQFF.

V is TRBV7-2 and J is TRBJ1-1, with D possibly being TRBD1 (6 bases). The length of the CDR3 is 15 residues. V lost 1 base to trimming and J lost 3 bases, with 12 bases between them. CDR1 is SGHTA, CDR2 FQGNSA, per germline. The CDR3 protein is CASSLGPRGDTEAFF. CDR3 DNA: TGTGCCAGCAGCTTAGGTCCCAGGGGCGACACTGAAGCTTTCTTT.

This chain uses TRBV7-9 with TRBJ1-4; the match to TRBD1 covers 7 bases. The germline CDR1 and CDR2 sequences are SEHNR and FQNEAQ (reference sequence). J gave up 8 bases and V 1 base, and 10 bases lay outside the gene matches. CDR3 length: 16 residues. The CDR3 DNA is TGTGCCAGCAGCTTAGGCGGACAGGACCGTTTCGAAAAACTGTTTTTT. This encodes CASSLGGQDRFEKLFF. Drawing the rest from reference TRBV7-9 and TRBJ1-4, the complete variable domain is DTGVSQNPRHKITKRGQNVTFRCDPISEHNRLYWYRQTLGQGPEFLTYFQNEAQLEKSRLLSDRFSAERPKGSFSTLEIQRTEQGDSAMYLCASSLGGQDRFEKLFFGSGTQLSVL.

This clone was recorded once. The rearrangement links TRBV30 to TRBJ1-2; D unclear. CDR1 GTSNPN and CDR2 SVGIG come from the germline V gene (reference sequence). CDR3 length: 13 amino acids. The V gene lost 4 bases and the J gene lost 1 base, with 10 bases spanning the gap. The CDR3 protein is CAWMNRINYGYTF. The CDR3, as DNA: TGTGCCTGGATGAACAGAATTAACTATGGCTACACCTTC.

CDR3 nucleotides: TGTGCCATCAAAGGGACACCCCTAACAGATACGCAGTATTTT. Amino acids: CAIKGTPLTDTQYF. The J gene is TRBJ2-3, the V gene TRBV10-3; tentatively, D is TRBD1 (6 bases). The CDR3 has 14 residues. From germline, CDR1 is ENHRY and CDR2 SYGVKD. The V end was cut by 7 bases, the J end by 3 bases, with 14 bases between.

The chain combines TRBV10-3 with TRBJ1-2, with no clear D. V was cut by 8 bases and J by 3 bases, with 13 bases left in between. The CDR3 is 13 amino acids. The germline V gene has CDR1 ENHRY and CDR2 SYGVKD. This CDR3 is CAICAQRDYGYTF. The CDR3 region has the DNA TGTGCCATCTGTGCACAAAGGGACTATGGCTACACCTTC.

This sequence joins TRBV4-2 and TRBJ1-3, with D uncertain. The CDR3 extends over 16 amino acids. The germline CDR1 and CDR2 sequences are LGHNA and YNFKEQ. The V end lost 1 base, the J end lost 4 bases, and 14 bases lay between the germline ends. CDR3 amino acids: CASSQAAGPSGNTIYF. The CDR3 DNA follows: TGTGCCAGCAGCCAAGCGGCAGGTCCCTCCGGAAACACCATATATTTT.

CDR3 sequence reads: CASSLSGSDTQYF. The CDR3 nucleotides are TGTGCCAGCAGCTTATCGGGGTCAGATACGCAGTATTTT. This chain links TRBV5-6 with TRBJ2-3, with a possible D match to TRBD2 (5 bases). This CDR3 comprises 13 residues. Trimming pared 2 bases from V and 4 bases from J, leaving 8 bases between. The germline gives CDR1 SGHDT, CDR2 YYEEEE.